This T cell receptor beta chain was captured in a study of T cell repertoires and HLA-DP antigens. CD4+ T cells were isolated untouched, approximately 98% pure. Findings and caveats of the study: Previously undetected clones averaged about 33% and 55% against the two alleles respectively.

For pre-culture CD4+ samples, the target was a few hundred thousand T cell genomes. The repertoire was sequenced with immunoSEQ multiplex PCR; TCRdb's copy has only in-frame clones and lacks some. This sample carries around 90,000 clones, approximately 86% of them seen once, and the ten largest clones take about 1.7%. Concerning this clone: The antigen is undetermined.

This CDR3 spans 17 amino acids. The germline V gene has CDR1 SGDLS and CDR2 YYNGEE. Between the trimmed V and J ends, which lost 0 bases and 0 bases, there was a span of 10 bases. The TCR comes from a man aged 50-60 years in good health and CMV-seronegative. The material sequenced was CD4+ T cells from PBMCs. This chain links TRBV9 with TRBJ2-6; D remains unclear. CDR3 nucleotides: TGTGCCAGCAGCGTAGCGGCAGTTGGCTCTGGGGCCAACGTCCTGACTTTC. The encoded protein is CASSVAAVGSGANVLTF.